The clone carrying this TCR beta chain was counted between two and nine times. What it binds is not known. V lost 3 bases and J lost 2; bases outside the gene matches: 11. This CDR3 is built from 16 residues. CDR1 and CDR2 from the germline V gene are DFQATT and SNEGSKA (reference sequence). This sample was taken from a study of CD8 T cells in ankylosing spondylitis. Study-wide findings and caveats: In reactive arthritis synovial fluid and blood, some motif variants had been reported before.

TCRdb passed the 5' RACE reads through MiXCR, listing each CDR3 protein once. The table records around 320,000 distinct CDR3 sequences, around 21% of them present only once. Material: blood, either unsorted or a sorted T cell fraction (not recorded which). The chain couples TRBV20-1 to TRBJ2-7; 9 bases map to TRBD2. The receptor's source is a female donor with ankylosing spondylitis or in good health (not recorded which). CDR3 amino acids: CSARTSGTLLAYEQYF. The DNA of the CDR3 is TGCAGTGCTAGGACTAGCGGCACCCTTTTGGCCTACGAGCAGTACTTC.